This T cell receptor beta chain was sequenced in a study of blood T cell repertoires in COVID-19. Study in general: In each case, the material was cDNA or gDNA derived from T cells, B-cell-depleted T cells, or PBMCs.

The data were produced by immunoSEQ multiplex PCR, yet TCRdb's version contains in-frame clones alone and is incomplete. In the table there are about 240,000 clones, approximately 78% of which are singletons. This CDR3 spans 15 amino acids. Germline lookup yields CDR1 SGHVS and CDR2 FNYEAQ. The ends lost 4 bases at V and 4 bases at J; junction bases unmatched: 8. The V call is TRBV7-6, the J call TRBJ2-7; 9 positions match TRBD2. This sequence originates from a woman aged 60-75 years with active or convalescent COVID-19. Sequencing used peripheral blood. The CDR3 bases are TGTGCCAGCAGCTACCAAGCGGGGGGACCTTACGAGCAGTACTTC. As protein: CASSYQAGGPYEQYF.